The 22 T cell receptor beta chains below were found in one sample sequenced in a study of cytomegalovirus exposure and HLA in healthy donors (dated by TCRdb to about 2017). The library came from the immunoSEQ multiplex PCR assay. For the multiplex PCR, a mixture combining 60 forward primers for TCR Vbeta segments and 13 reverse primers for TCR Jbeta segments was used. TCRdb's version of the immuneACCESS table is confined to in-frame rearrangements and falls short of the full clone set. An unresolved V gene accounts for under half of the shortfall where checked; the remainder is of unknown origin. The table for this sample lists approximately 92,000 clones; around 81% of them were counted only once. The ten largest clones capture approximately 4.2% of the sample. The sequenced material came from PBMCs. All receptors derive from a woman aged 70-85 years in good health and CMV-seropositive.

V and J are TRBV7-9 and TRBJ2-1; D might be TRBD1 (6 bases). The CDR3 covers 17 residues. Germline CDR1 and CDR2: SEHNR and FQNEAQ (reference sequence). V dropped 5 bases and J dropped 7 bases, with 24 bases sitting between them. The CDR3 bases are TGTGCCAGCAGCACTTCAGGGGCAGGGATGACGATAAATGAGCAGTTCTTC. Protein: CASSTSGAGMTINEQFF.

CDR3 sequence: CASSRPTSGPRETQYF. DNA of the CDR3: TGTGCCAGCAGCCGACCGACTAGCGGACCGCGGGAGACCCAGTACTTC. The chain couples TRBV7-2 to TRBJ2-5; 9 nucleotides agree with TRBD2. This CDR3 is built from 16 residues. Germline V gives CDR1 SGHTA, CDR2 FQGNSA. Trimming removed 5 bases from V and 5 bases from J; junction bases left unmatched: 12.

The chain recombines TRBV5-1 with TRBJ2-1; D is unresolved. CDR3 length: 14 amino acids. V gave up 4 bases and J gave up 4 bases, with 12 bases separating them. Per the germline V gene, CDR1 is SGHRS and CDR2 is YFSETQ. The chain's CDR3 is CASSLSTLYNEQFF. DNA for the CDR3: TGCGCCAGCAGCCTATCCACGCTGTACAATGAGCAGTTCTTC. Full variable domain (rest looked up from reference TRBV5-1 and TRBJ2-1): KAGVTQTPRYLIKTRGQQVTLSCSPISGHRSVSWYQQTPGQGLQFLFEYFSETQRNKGNFPGRFSGRQFSNSRSEMNVSTLELGDSALYLCASSLSTLYNEQFFGPGTRLTVL.

With regard to this clone: A read error may account for a junction end that differs from germline. The chain is built from TRBV2 and TRBJ1-2; D unclear. Germline CDR1 and CDR2: SNHLY and FYNNEI. There are 10 residues in the CDR3. The CDR3 sequence: CASSERFASF. The CDR3 bases are TGTGCCAGCAGTGAGAGGTTCGCCAGCTTC.

This clone was recorded a few times. J is TRBJ1-4 and V is TRBV6-5; 7 bases agree with TRBD1. This CDR3 region has 13 residues. CDR1 is MNHEY, CDR2 SVGAGI, per germline. J gave up 4 bases and V 10 bases, and 6 bases lay outside the gene matches. CDR3 sequence reads: CATRTGFNEKLFF. The DNA of the CDR3 is TGTGCCACCCGGACAGGCTTTAATGAAAAACTGTTTTTT.

V and J are TRBV27 and TRBJ2-1; 8 positions match TRBD1. J was trimmed by 0 bases and V by 5 bases; bases with no gene match: 6. CDR1 and CDR2 from the germline V gene are MNHEY and SMNVEV (reference sequence). CDR3 length: 16 amino acids. Here the CDR3 DNA reads TGTGCCAGCAGTGTCACAGGGGGTACCTCCTACAATGAGCAGTTCTTC. Protein product: CASSVTGGTSYNEQFF.

The chain recombines TRBV15 with TRBJ2-7, with 10 bases aligning to TRBD1. Per germline, CDR1 LNHNV and CDR2 YYDKDF (reference sequence). CDR3 length: 17 residues. V lost 5 bases, J lost 1 base, and 11 bases stayed unmatched. CDR3 coding DNA: TGTGCCACCAGCGCCGGGACAGGGGTAGTGGCATCCTACGAGCAGTACTTC. It is translated as CATSAGTGVVASYEQYF.

The chain is built from TRBV6-4 and TRBJ2-1, with TRBD2 matching 12 bases. Germline V gene sequence: CDR1 MRHNA, CDR2 SNTAGT. V shed 9 bases, J shed 7 bases, and the junction held 7 bases outside the gene matches. The CDR3 is 14 residues long. Here the CDR3 DNA reads TGTGCCAGGGCTAGCGGGAGGGCAGTTAATGAGCAGTTCTTC. Amino acid sequence: CARASGRAVNEQFF.

The CDR3 here is CASSLRGTYEQYF. The CDR3 bases are TGTGCCAGCAGCTTAAGGGGGACCTACGAGCAGTACTTC. The chain employs TRBV7-9 and TRBJ2-5; a possible D gene is TRBD1 (6 bases). The J call may be incorrect, as the DNA end agrees better with TRBJ2-7. Per germline, CDR1 SEHNR and CDR2 FQNEAQ (reference sequence). There are 13 residues in the CDR3.

V is TRBV5-1 and J is TRBJ2-5, with 12 positions matching TRBD2. This CDR3 comprises 16 residues. V was clipped by 4 bases and J by 1 base; unmatched bases: 5. CDR1 and CDR2 (germline): SGHRS, YFSETQ. The CDR3 bases are TGCGCCAGCAGCGTGGGGACTAGCGGGTTCCAAGAGACCCAGTACTTC. It specifies CASSVGTSGFQETQYF.

The rearrangement joins TRBV30 to TRBJ1-6; D ambiguous. The germline V and J ends were trimmed by 5 bases and 5 bases, with 7 bases remaining between them. The CDR3 has 12 amino acids. CDR1 is GTSNPN and CDR2 is SVGIG in the germline V gene (reference sequence). CDR3 residues: CAWGLDNSPLHF. The CDR3 nucleotides are TGTGCCTGGGGCCTTGATAATTCACCCCTCCACTTT.

Written as DNA, the CDR3 is TGTGCCAGCAGCTTAGGTGATCGAGCGGTTAAAGAGACCCAGTACTTC. Translated: CASSLGDRAVKETQYF. The chain uses TRBV11-1 and TRBJ2-5, with D tentatively TRBD2 (5 bases). The length of the CDR3 is 16 residues. Germline-derived CDR1 and CDR2 are SGHAT and FQDESV (reference sequence). Trimming shortened V by 1 base and J by 3 bases, and 15 bases separated the two germline ends.

The CDR3 DNA is TGCGCCAGCAGCAGGACCGGGGACAAATCCTACGAGCAGTACTTC. This codes for CASSRTGDKSYEQYF. The rearrangement uses TRBV5-1 and TRBJ2-5; a weak D match, TRBD1 (6 bases). The end of the DNA is better explained by TRBJ2-7, so the J call may be wrong. CDR3 size: 15 residues. Germline V CDR1 and CDR2: SGHRS, YFSETQ.

J is TRBJ2-1 and V is TRBV6-5, with TRBD2 matching over 12 bases. The CDR3 is made up of 15 amino acids. CDR1 is MNHEY, CDR2 SVGAGI, per germline. V lost 6 bases to trimming and J lost 5 bases; unmatched junction nucleotides: 5. In DNA form, the CDR3 reads TGTGCCAGCAGCCCAGGACTAGCGGGAAACAATGAGCAGTTCTTC. Translation gives CASSPGLAGNNEQFF.

The rearrangement links TRBV7-9 to TRBJ1-5, with 9 bases aligning to TRBD1. CDR3 length: 19 residues. CDR1 and CDR2 from the germline V gene are SEHNR and FQNEAQ (reference sequence). Losses at the gene ends were 1 base for V and 4 bases for J; bases not matched to a gene: 14. CDR3 bases: TGTGCCAGCAGCTTAGGATTGGGACAGGGCCAAAGAGGGAATCAGCCCCAGCATTTT. It specifies CASSLGLGQGQRGNQPQHF.

The rearrangement joins TRBV14 to TRBJ2-1; 8 bases fit TRBD2. J lost 7 bases, V lost 3 bases, and 11 bases had no gene match. The CDR3 loop spans 16 amino acids. The germline gives CDR1 SGHDN, CDR2 FVKESK. The CDR3 loop is CASSHQFGLAGNEQFF. In DNA, the CDR3 is TGTGCCAGCAGCCACCAATTCGGACTAGCAGGGAATGAGCAGTTCTTC.

The chain has TRBV7-2 and TRBJ2-4, with D possibly TRBD2 on 5 matching bases. The V end lost 5 bases, the J end lost 6 bases, and 11 bases lay between the germline ends. In germline, CDR1 is SGHTA, CDR2 FQGNSA. This CDR3 spans 13 amino acids. The CDR3 DNA sequence: TGTGCCAGCAGCCGAAACGGGGTAAACATTCAGTACTTC. It is translated as CASSRNGVNIQYF.

The gene calls are TRBV12-2 and TRBJ1-6; no check of the table's D call, TRBD1, against the DNA was made. TRBV12-2 is listed as a pseudogene. The CDR3 covers 16 residues. The CDR3 bases are TGTGCAAGTCGCTTAGCAAAACAGGGTGGCAATTCACCCCTCCACTTT. Its translation is CASRLAKQGGNSPLHF.

V gene TRBV10-3 combines with J gene TRBJ2-3, with 10 bases that match TRBD2. The V gene end was trimmed by 6 bases and the J gene end by 2 bases; junction bases not matched to a gene: 8. Looked up from germline, CDR1 is ENHRY and CDR2 is SYGVKD. The CDR3 extends over 16 amino acids. CDR3 sequence (DNA): TGTGCCATCAGAGGCCCTAGCGGGGGAACCACAGATACGCAGTATTTT. Amino acids: CAIRGPSGGTTDTQYF.

V usage is TRBV28 and J usage is TRBJ1-5, with D possibly TRBD1 on 6 matching bases. Germline V gives CDR1 MDHEN, CDR2 SYDVKM. Trimming removed 5 bases from V and 3 bases from J, with 11 bases in between. CDR3 length: 14 residues. CDR3 sequence reads: CASSPPGANQPQHF. The CDR3 region has the DNA TGTGCCAGCAGTCCCCCAGGGGCCAATCAGCCCCAGCATTTT.

This clone was observed a few times. The genes are TRBV5-4 and TRBJ1-2, with D tentatively TRBD1 (6 bases). The CDR3 is 15 amino acids. V lost 2 bases and J lost 3, with 14 bases in between. Germline V gene data show CDR1 as SGHNT and CDR2 as YYREEE (reference sequence). The CDR3 protein is CASSFPKGGDYGYTF. CDR3 in DNA: TGTGCCAGCAGCTTCCCGAAAGGGGGGGACTATGGCTACACCTTC.

This clone came up a few times. The chain links TRBV2 to TRBJ1-1; D is unresolved. Trimming pared 4 bases from V and 3 bases from J, leaving 12 bases between. This CDR3 contains 14 residues. Germline V CDR1 and CDR2: SNHLY, FYNNEI. This CDR3 is CASSVRPGDTEAFF. CDR3 coding DNA: TGTGCCAGCAGTGTGAGACCCGGGGACACTGAAGCTTTCTTT.